This T cell receptor (beta chain) derives from a study of blood T cell repertoires in COVID-19. Study-level background: Material from acute and convalescent COVID-19 was sourced from the United States, Italy and Spain. From T cells, B-cell-depleted T cells, or PBMCs came the material, which was cDNA or gDNA.

Under the authors' procedure: Scientists estimated how many nucleated cells there were by amplifying reference gene primers. Sequenced by immunoSEQ multiplex PCR; TCRdb stores in-frame clones only, minus some. V, J and clone size are those of that table, while D and trimming were read from the DNA. The table includes about 300,000 clones, approximately 83% detected once. CDR3 size: 13 residues. Trimming cost V 4 bases and J 4 bases, with 13 bases left between them. Germline-derived CDR1 and CDR2 are GTSNPN and SVGIG (reference sequence). This clonotype was obtained from a woman in her forties or fifties who had recovered from COVID-19. The material sequenced was peripheral blood. The chain carries TRBV30 and TRBJ1-2, with D possibly TRBD1 on 6 matching bases. This CDR3 is CAWTRQEGYGYTF. CDR3 DNA sequence: TGTGCCTGGACCAGACAGGAAGGCTATGGCTACACCTTC.